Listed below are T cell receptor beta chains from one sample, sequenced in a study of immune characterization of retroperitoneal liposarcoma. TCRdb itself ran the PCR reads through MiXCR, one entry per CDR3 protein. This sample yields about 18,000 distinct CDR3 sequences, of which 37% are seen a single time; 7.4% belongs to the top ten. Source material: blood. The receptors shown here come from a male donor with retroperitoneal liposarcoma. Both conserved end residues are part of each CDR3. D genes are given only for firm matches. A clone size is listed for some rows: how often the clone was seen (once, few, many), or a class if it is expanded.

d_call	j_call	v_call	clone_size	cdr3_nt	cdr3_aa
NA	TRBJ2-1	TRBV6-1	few	TGTGCCAGCAGTGTTTACAGCTACGAGCAGTTCTTC	CASSVYSYEQFF
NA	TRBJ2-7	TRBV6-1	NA	TGTGCCAGCAGTGAGGAACCCGCGGGCTCCTACGAGCAGTACTTC	CASSEEPAGSYEQYF
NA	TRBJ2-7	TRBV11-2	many	TGTGCCAGCAGCTTAATGCCGGACGCCTACGAGCAGTACTTC	CASSLMPDAYEQYF
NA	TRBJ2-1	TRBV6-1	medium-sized	TGTGCCAGCAGTGATCGGGGGGCCAGCGTTAAGCAGTTCTTC	CASSDRGASVKQFF
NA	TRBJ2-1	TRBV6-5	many	TGTGCCAGCAGTTACGAGGGGTTGGGGATGGAGACCCAGTTCTTC	CASSYEGLGMETQFF
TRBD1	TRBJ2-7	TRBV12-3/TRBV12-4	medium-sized	TGTGCCAGCAGTTTCCTTTTGACTACCGGACAGGGGGTATACAATGAGCAGTACTTC	CASSFLLTTGQGVYNEQYF
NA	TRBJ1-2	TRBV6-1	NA	TGTGCCAGCCACAATAACTATGGCTACACCTTC	CASHNNYGYTF
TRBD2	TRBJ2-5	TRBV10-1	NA	TGCGCCAGCAGTGAGGGGACTAGCGGGGTACAAGAGACCCAGTACTTC	CASSEGTSGVQETQYF
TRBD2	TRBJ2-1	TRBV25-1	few	TGTGCCAGCATTTCACCCCAGACTAGCGGGACGCAGACCCAGTTCTTC	CASISPQTSGTQTQFF
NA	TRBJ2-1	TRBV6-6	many	TGTGCCAGCAGTTACTCGACGCCGTTCTCCTACAATGAGCAGTTCTTC	CASSYSTPFSYNEQFF
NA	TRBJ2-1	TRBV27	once	TGTGCCAGCGGTTTAAAACCCGATCCCTACGAGCAGTTCTTC	CASGLKPDPYEQFF
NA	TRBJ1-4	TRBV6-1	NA	TGTGCCAGCAGATCCGGGCCTGGCGAAAAACTGTTTTTT	CASRSGPGEKLFF
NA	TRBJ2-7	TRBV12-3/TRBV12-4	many	TGTGCCAGCAGTTTAGGGGGGCGTACCTCCTACGAGCAGTACTTC	CASSLGGRTSYEQYF
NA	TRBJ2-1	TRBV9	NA	TGTGCCAGCAGCCCAGGGTGGGAGTGGGGCAATGAGCAGTTCTTC	CASSPGWEWGNEQFF
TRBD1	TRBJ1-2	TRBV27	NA	TGTGCCAGCAGACCGGAAAGACAGGGCAGCTATGGCTACACCTTC	CASRPERQGSYGYTF
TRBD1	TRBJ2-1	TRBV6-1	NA	TGTGCCAGCAGTGACTGGAGACAGGGAGAGACCCAGTTCTTC	CASSDWRQGETQFF
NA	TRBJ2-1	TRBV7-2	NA	TGTGCCAGCAGCTCCACGACAGTGCCCGCTGAGCAGTTCTTC	CASSSTTVPAEQFF
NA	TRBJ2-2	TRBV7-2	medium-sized	TGTGCCAGCAGCTCCGCTCATGGAGGTGACAAGATCGACACCGGGGAGCTGTTTTTT	CASSSAHGGDKIDTGELFF
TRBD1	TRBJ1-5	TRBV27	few	TGTGCCAGCAGACCATTTACAGGGGTCGCACAGCCCCAGCATTTT	CASRPFTGVAQPQHF
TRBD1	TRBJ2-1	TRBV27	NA	TGTGCCAGCAGTAGGACAGGGAACGAGCAGTTCTTC	CASSRTGNEQFF
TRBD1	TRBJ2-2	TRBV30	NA	TGTGCCTGGAGTGTAGGGGGCAGCGGGGAGCTGTTTTTT	CAWSVGGSGELFF
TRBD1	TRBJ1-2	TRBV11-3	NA	TGTGCCAGCAGCTTAGATCCCGGGACAGGGTTTAAGGGGGAGTATGGCTACACCTTC	CASSLDPGTGFKGEYGYTF
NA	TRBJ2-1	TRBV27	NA	TGTGCCAGCGGAGCAGGGTTGCGGGAGCAGTTCTTC	CASGAGLREQFF
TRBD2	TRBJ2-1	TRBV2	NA	TGTGCCAGCAGGGGGGGGGGACTCTACAATGAGCAGTTCTTC	CASRGGGLYNEQFF
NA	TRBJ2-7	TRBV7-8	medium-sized	TGTGCCAGCAGACCTTATCAGGGACCCTCCTACGAGCAGTACTTC	CASRPYQGPSYEQYF
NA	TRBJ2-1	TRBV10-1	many	TGCGCCAGCAGTGAGAGGGCCTACAATGAGCAGTTCTTC	CASSERAYNEQFF
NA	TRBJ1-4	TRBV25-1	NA	TGTGCCAGCAGTGAATTGAGTGGTGATAATGAAAAACTGTTTTTT	CASSELSGDNEKLFF
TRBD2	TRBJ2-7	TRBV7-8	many	TGTGCCAGCAGCGCAGGGACTAGCTCCTACAATGAGCAGTACTTC	CASSAGTSSYNEQYF
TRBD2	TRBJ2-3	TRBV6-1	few	TGTGCCAGCAGTGAAGGGACTAGTACGTACACAGATACGCAGTATTTT	CASSEGTSTYTDTQYF
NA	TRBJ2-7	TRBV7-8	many	TGTGCCAGCAGCGTGACAGAGAAGGAATACGAGCAGTACTTC	CASSVTEKEYEQYF
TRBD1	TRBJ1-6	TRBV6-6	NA	TGTGCCAGCAGTTACTCCCAGGGGGGGACAGGGCACTCACCCCCCCCCTTT	CASSYSQGGTGHSPPPF
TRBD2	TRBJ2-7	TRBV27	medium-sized	TGTGCCAGCAGTCCCCGGACTAGCGGGAGGAACGAGCAGTACTTC	CASSPRTSGRNEQYF
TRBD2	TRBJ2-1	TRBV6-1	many	TGTGCCAGCAGTTTACTAGCGGGAGGGGCCAATGAGCAGTTCTTC	CASSLLAGGANEQFF
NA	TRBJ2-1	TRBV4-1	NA	TGCGCCAGCAGCCCGCAGACCCCGTTCTCGTACAATGAGCAGTTCTTC	CASSPQTPFSYNEQFF
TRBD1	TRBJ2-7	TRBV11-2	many	TGTGCCAGCAGCTTTTCGACAGGGAGCTCCTACGAGCAGTACTTC	CASSFSTGSSYEQYF
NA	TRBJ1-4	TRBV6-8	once	TGTGCCACTAAGAAGTGGGAAAATGAAAAACTGTTTTTT	CATKKWENEKLFF
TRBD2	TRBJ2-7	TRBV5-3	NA	TGTGCCAGCAGCTCGGGACTAGCGGGGGGGTCCTACAATGAGCAGTACTTC	CASSSGLAGGSYNEQYF
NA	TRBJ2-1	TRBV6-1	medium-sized	TGTGCCAGCAGCACTTTCCGGGGGAATGAGCAGTTCTTC	CASSTFRGNEQFF
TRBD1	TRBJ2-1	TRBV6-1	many	TGTGCCAGCACTCTGACAGGGTACAATGAGCAGTTCTTC	CASTLTGYNEQFF
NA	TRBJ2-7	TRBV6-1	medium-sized	TGTGCCAGCGCCGACACTCCCTACGAGCAGTACTTC	CASADTPYEQYF
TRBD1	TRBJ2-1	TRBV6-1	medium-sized	TGTGCCAGCACTAAGACGGGACAGCAAGAGACCCAGTTCTTC	CASTKTGQQETQFF
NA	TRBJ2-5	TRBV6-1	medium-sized	TGTGCCAGCAGTGTCACCTGGGCCGGTTCGGAGACCCAGTACTTC	CASSVTWAGSETQYF
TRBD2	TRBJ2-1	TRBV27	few	TGTGCCAGCTCTCCCGGACTAGCGGGCCTCTTCTCCTACAATGAGCAGTTCTTC	CASSPGLAGLFSYNEQFF
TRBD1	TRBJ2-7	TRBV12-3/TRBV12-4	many	TGTGCCAGCAGCAGACAGGGGTTCTCATTAGGGGGTATCGAGCAGTACTTC	CASSRQGFSLGGIEQYF
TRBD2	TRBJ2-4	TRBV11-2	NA	TGTGCCAGCAGCGCATCTAGCGGGAGGACGGTTGAGCAGTACTTC	CASSASSGRTVEQYF
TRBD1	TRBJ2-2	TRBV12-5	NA	TGTGCTAGTGGTTTTGGGACAGGGGGGTTCGGGGAGCTGTTTTTT	CASGFGTGGFGELFF
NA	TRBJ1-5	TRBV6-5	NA	TGTGCCAGCAGTTACACTACAGGGCTACAGCCCCAGCATTTT	CASSYTTGLQPQHF
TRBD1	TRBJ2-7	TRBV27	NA	TGTGCCAGCAGGCGGGGACAGGGGGGTTCCTACGAGCAGTACTTC	CASRRGQGGSYEQYF
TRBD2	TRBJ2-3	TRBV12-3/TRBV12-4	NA	TGTGCCAGCAGTCTAGGGACTAGCGGGAGCGATGAGCAGTATTTT	CASSLGTSGSDEQYF
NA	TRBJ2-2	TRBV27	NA	TGTGCCAGCAGTTTGATTACTAGCGGGGAGCTGTTTTTT	CASSLITSGELFF
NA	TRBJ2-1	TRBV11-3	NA	TGTGCCAGCAGCTTTTTTCCGAACATTCAGTTCTTC	CASSFFPNIQFF
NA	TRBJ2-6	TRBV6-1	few	TGTGCCAGCAGAGTTGGAGGGGGCTCCGGGGCCAACGTCCTGACTTTC	CASRVGGGSGANVLTF
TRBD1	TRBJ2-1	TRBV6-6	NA	TGTGCCACCAGTTACTCTACTCCGGGACAGGGGGGTGAGCAGTTCTTC	CATSYSTPGQGGEQFF
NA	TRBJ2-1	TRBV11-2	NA	TGTGCCAGCAGCTTAGAGTCAAGGGTCCAGTTCTTC	CASSLESRVQFF
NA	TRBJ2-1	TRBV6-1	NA	TGTGCCAGCAGTGAAGAGGTAGCGTCCTACAATGAGCAGTTCTTC	CASSEEVASYNEQFF
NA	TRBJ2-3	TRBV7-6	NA	TGTGCCAGCAGCCGAAACGACTGGGATACGCAGTATTTT	CASSRNDWDTQYF
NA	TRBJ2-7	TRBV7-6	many	TGTGCCAGCAGTACCGAGGCTTTCTACGAGCAGTACTTC	CASSTEAFYEQYF
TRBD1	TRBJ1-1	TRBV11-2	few	TGTGCCAGCAGCTTCCCGCGACAGGGGGTCAACACTGAAGCTTTCTTT	CASSFPRQGVNTEAFF
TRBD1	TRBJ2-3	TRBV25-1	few	TGTGCCACCTCGGGACAGGGGTTTTCCTTGACAGATACGCAGTATTTT	CATSGQGFSLTDTQYF
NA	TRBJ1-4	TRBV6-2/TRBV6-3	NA	TGTGCCAGCAGTCACCGGGGCCCAGGAAAACTGTTTTTT	CASSHRGPGKLFF